The sequence of this T cell receptor beta chain was determined in a study of cytomegalovirus exposure and HLA in healthy donors. The wider study: An early release of data contained some 80 million unique TCRs, which came from HLA-typed donors. Study observations and caveats: In vitro checks showed that a few CMV-associated chains really do target CMV antigens. According to reports, the classifier identified cytomegalovirus status with high specificity and sensitivity.

Germline assignment: CDR1 PRHDT and CDR2 FYEKMQ (reference sequence). The CDR3 is 15 residues long. V lost 3 bases and J 6 bases, leaving 14 bases between the germline ends. The donors, nominally healthy at sampling, likely had unrecorded immune exposures. In the case of this clone: Its antigen remains unknown.

Primers for the PCR totalled 60 Vbeta and 13 Jbeta. Repertoires were generated with immunoSEQ multiplex PCR, while TCRdb's copy carries only in-frame clones and drops some. The sample has about 240,000 clones, roughly 81% seen once. The source material was PBMCs. V usage is TRBV13 and J usage is TRBJ2-2; D is possibly TRBD2 (6 bases). The source is a girl aged 2 to 10 in good health and CMV-seronegative. In DNA, the CDR3 is TGTGCCAGCAGCTTCGGGACTCCCGGCTCCGGGGAGCTGTTTTTT. Translating gives CASSFGTPGSGELFF.